These 14 T cell receptor beta chains share one sample of origin, sequenced in a study of T cells in Graves' hyperthyroidism and ophthalmopathy. Amplified regions were TCR beta CDR3 sequences from RNA transcripts. HTBI primers were the set used in a first-round RT-PCR of the TCR CDR3. TCRdb processed the multiplex PCR reads anew with MiXCR; each CDR3 protein has one entry. The sample holds about 380,000 distinct CDR3 sequences; less than 20% are singletons and the top ten take 35% to 45%. The sequenced sample consisted of blood. The receptors were gathered from a man between 18 and 29 years old with Graves' ophthalmopathy.

The sample holds many counts of this clonotype. This chain connects TRBV5-6 to TRBJ1-4; D is ambiguous. The germline CDR1 and CDR2 sequences are SGHDT and YYEEEE. Trimming pared 0 bases from V and 6 bases from J, leaving 12 bases between. This CDR3 comprises 15 residues. For the CDR3, the DNA is TGTGCCAGCAGCTTGGGAGCCGGTTGGGATGAAAAACTGTTTTTT. Protein sequence: CASSLGAGWDEKLFF.

This clonotype came up once. The J gene is TRBJ2-4, the V gene TRBV3-1, with D perhaps given as TRBD1 or TRBD2 (6 bases each). The CDR3 spans 14 residues. Germline V gives CDR1 LGHDT, CDR2 YNNKEL (reference sequence). V lost 3 bases, J lost 8 bases, and 14 bases lay in between. The chain's CDR3 is CASSQARGVDIQYF. For the CDR3, the DNA is TGTGCCAGCAGCCAGGCTAGGGGGGTGGACATTCAGTACTTC.

This clonotype was recorded many times. The gene calls are TRBV12-3 or TRBV12-4 and TRBJ1-1, with D unresolved. CDR3 length: 12 amino acids. With 5 bases removed from V and 4 bases from J, the gap between germline ends came to 8 bases. This CDR3 is CASSLHTTEAFF. CDR3 DNA: TGTGCCAGCAGTCTCCATACCACTGAAGCTTTCTTT.

In this sample, this clonotype turned up a few times. The rearrangement links TRBV7-3 to TRBJ2-3; D perhaps matches TRBD1 (5 bases). The ends were cut back, 6 bases at V and 0 bases at J, with 16 bases in the middle. There are 16 residues in the CDR3. From germline, CDR1 is SGHTA and CDR2 FQGTGA. CDR3 in amino acids: CASSPGATPSTDTQYF. The CDR3 nucleotides read TGTGCCAGCAGTCCTGGGGCCACCCCTAGCACAGATACGCAGTATTTT.

In this sample, this clonotype turned up many times. This chain links TRBV7-2 with TRBJ1-2; 7 bases agree with TRBD1. This CDR3 contains 16 residues. Germline loops: CDR1 SGHTA, CDR2 FQGNSA. After removal of 4 bases from V and 1 base from J, the junction contained 9 bases not matched to a gene. The CDR3 protein is CASSSWTGGNNYGYTF. CDR3 nucleotide sequence: TGTGCCAGCAGCTCGTGGACAGGAGGGAATAACTATGGCTACACCTTC.

This clonotype was detected a few times. This rearrangement joins TRBV20-1 to TRBJ2-3; TRBD1 matches at 8 bases. The CDR3 contains 13 residues. The ends lost 7 bases at V and 1 base at J; junction bases unmatched: 4. The germline V gene has CDR1 DFQATT and CDR2 SNEGSKA (reference sequence). CDR3 sequence (DNA): TGCAGTGACACAGGGGGAGGCACAGATACGCAGTATTTT. As protein: CSDTGGGTDTQYF.

This clonotype was seen a few times. The rearrangement links TRBV28 to TRBJ2-1; TRBD2 is a possible D gene (6 bases). CDR1 is MDHEN, CDR2 SYDVKM, per germline. This CDR3 comprises 16 residues. Trimming removed 9 bases from V and 4 bases from J, with 22 bases in between. The CDR3 is CASSIEAGSKYNEQFF. The CDR3, as DNA: TGTGCCAGTAGTATTGAGGCGGGGAGCAAATACAATGAGCAGTTCTTC.

This clonotype occurred many times. The chain combines TRBV6-2 or TRBV6-3 with TRBJ1-1, with D perhaps matching TRBD1 (5 bases). The V end lost 6 bases, the J end lost 5 bases, and 19 bases lay between the germline ends. Germline lookup yields CDR1 MNHEY and CDR2 SVGEGT. The CDR3 spans 15 residues. CDR3 DNA: TGTGCCAGCAGCGAAAGACCTCAGGGAAATACTGAAGCTTTCTTT. This translates into CASSERPQGNTEAFF.

This clonotype has ten or more counts. V is TRBV28 and J is TRBJ1-2; 8 nucleotides line up with TRBD1. Germline lookup yields CDR1 MDHEN and CDR2 SYDVKM. The CDR3 has 16 amino acids. After removal of 5 bases from V and 0 bases from J, the junction contained 8 bases not matched to a gene. CDR3 protein: CASSPEGQEPNYGYTF. CDR3 nucleotides: TGTGCCAGCAGTCCAGAGGGACAGGAGCCTAACTATGGCTACACCTTC.

This chain uses TRBV6-1 with TRBJ1-5; TRBD1 might be the D (6 bases). Germline V gives CDR1 MNHNS, CDR2 SASEGT. The CDR3 runs 14 residues. V was pared by 6 bases and J by 6 bases, with 15 bases between. CDR3 region: CASRGGAGVQPQHF. The CDR3 DNA is TGTGCCAGCAGAGGGGGGGCAGGGGTTCAGCCCCAGCATTTT.

This clonotype was counted only a few times. V and J are TRBV24-1 and TRBJ2-1; D gene uncertain. Germline V gene lookup returns CDR1 KGHDR and CDR2 SFDVKD. V was pared by 6 bases and J by 8 bases, with 10 bases between. The CDR3 loop spans 12 amino acids. This CDR3 reads CATSNWRDEQFF. In DNA, the CDR3 is TGTGCCACCAGTAATTGGAGAGATGAGCAGTTCTTC.

V is TRBV9 and J is TRBJ1-3; D is ambiguous. Trimming cost V 0 bases and J 0 bases, with 7 bases left between them. The CDR3 consists of 15 residues. Germline CDR1 reads SGDLS; CDR2 reads YYNGEE. The CDR3 DNA follows: TGTGCCAGCAGCGTAGGAGGCTACTCTGGAAACACCATATATTTT. Protein sequence: CASSVGGYSGNTIYF.

This clonotype turned up a few times. The chain couples TRBV6-1 to TRBJ2-3; TRBD2 is a possible D gene (5 bases). CDR3 length: 16 amino acids. Deletions cut 2 bases from V and 6 bases from J, with 18 bases between. CDR1 is MNHNS, CDR2 SASEGT, per germline. In DNA form, the CDR3 reads TGTGCCAGCAGTGAAAGCGGCGCGGTTGGTTCTGATACGCAGTATTTT. Residues: CASSESGAVGSDTQYF.

Points on this clonotype: A read error may explain this, as a much larger clone is one base away. The rearrangement uses TRBV28 and TRBJ2-3; TRBD1 is a possible D gene (5 bases). The CDR3 length is 14 residues. Germline V lookup: CDR1 MDHEN, CDR2 SYDVKM. The CDR3 loop reads CARSLEGERDTQYF. The DNA of the CDR3 is TGTGCCAGAAGTTTAGAAGGGGAACGAGATACGCAGTATTTT.